The clone carrying this TCR beta chain was seen at least ten times. This record belongs to a study of patients and donors after allogeneic stem cell transplantation. MiXCR was run by TCRdb on the RT-PCR reads, yielding one entry per CDR3 protein. Of 150,000 to 200,000 distinct CDR3 sequences listed, 24% are singletons. Germline CDR1 and CDR2: SQVTM and ANQGSEA. The CDR3 loop spans 12 amino acids. Trimming cost V 3 bases and J 8 bases, with 13 bases left between them. The sequencing input was blood, either unsorted or a sorted T cell fraction (not recorded which). This receptor was taken from a human donor who was either an allogeneic HSCT recipient or a stem cell or donor lymphocyte infusion donor (not recorded which). It is not recorded whose cells these are; they may come from a transplant donor. The rearrangement joins TRBV29-1 to TRBJ1-2; no firm D call. The CDR3 DNA is TGCAGCGTTGACAGTATAGAGCGGGGCTACACCTTC. Its protein product is CSVDSIERGYTF. Together with reference TRBV29-1 and TRBJ1-2, the CDR3 gives the full variable domain: SAVISQKPSRDICQRGTSLTIQCQVDSQVTMMFWYRQQPGQSLTLIATANQGSEATYESGFVIDKFPISRPNLTFSTLTVSNMSPEDSSIYLCSVDSIERGYTFGSGTRLTVV.